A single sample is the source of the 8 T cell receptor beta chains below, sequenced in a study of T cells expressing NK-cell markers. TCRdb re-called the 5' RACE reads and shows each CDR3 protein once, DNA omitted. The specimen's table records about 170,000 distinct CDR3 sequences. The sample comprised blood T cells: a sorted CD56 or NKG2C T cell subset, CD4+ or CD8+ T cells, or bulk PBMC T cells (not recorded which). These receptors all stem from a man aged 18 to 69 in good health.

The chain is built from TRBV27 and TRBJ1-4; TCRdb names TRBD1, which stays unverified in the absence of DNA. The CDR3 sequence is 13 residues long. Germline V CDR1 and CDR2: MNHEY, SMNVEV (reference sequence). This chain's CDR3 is CASRRRGIKKLFF.

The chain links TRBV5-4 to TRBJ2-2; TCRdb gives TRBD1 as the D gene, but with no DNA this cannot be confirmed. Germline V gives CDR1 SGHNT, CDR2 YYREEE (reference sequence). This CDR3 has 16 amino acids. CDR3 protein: CASSLRTGGYTGELFF.

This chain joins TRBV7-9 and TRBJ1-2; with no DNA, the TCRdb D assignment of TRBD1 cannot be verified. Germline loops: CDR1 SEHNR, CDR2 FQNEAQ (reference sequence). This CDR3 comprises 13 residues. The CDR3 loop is CASSRVGGDGYTF.

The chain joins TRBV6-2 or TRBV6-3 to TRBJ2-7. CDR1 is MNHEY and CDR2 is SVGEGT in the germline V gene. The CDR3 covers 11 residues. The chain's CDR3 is CASGVSYEQYF.

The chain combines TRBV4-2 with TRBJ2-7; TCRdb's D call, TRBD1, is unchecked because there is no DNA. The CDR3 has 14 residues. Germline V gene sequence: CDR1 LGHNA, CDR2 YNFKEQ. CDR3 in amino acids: CASSPEGGAWEQYF.

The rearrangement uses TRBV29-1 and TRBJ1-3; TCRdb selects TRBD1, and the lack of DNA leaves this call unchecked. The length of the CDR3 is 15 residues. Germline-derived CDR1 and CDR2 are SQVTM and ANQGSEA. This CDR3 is CSAGDSTLSGNTIYF.

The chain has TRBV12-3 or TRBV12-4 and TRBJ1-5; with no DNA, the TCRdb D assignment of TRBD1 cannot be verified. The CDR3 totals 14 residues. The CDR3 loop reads CASSPGQGNQPQHF.

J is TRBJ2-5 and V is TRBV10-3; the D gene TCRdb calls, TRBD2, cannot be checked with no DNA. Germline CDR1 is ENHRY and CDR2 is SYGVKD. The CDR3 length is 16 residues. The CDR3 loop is CAISESAGGPAETQYF.